Shown below are 14 T cell receptor beta chains from a single sample sequenced in a study of early T cells in non-severe SARS-CoV-2 infection. TCRdb independently ran MiXCR on the 5' RACE reads; one entry per CDR3 protein. The data show some 91,000 distinct CDR3 sequences, about 16% seen once. The sample consisted of whole blood. Source of these receptors: an adult who was a healthcare worker with PCR-confirmed SARS-CoV-2 infection or an uninfected control (not recorded which).

This clonotype was picked up a small number of times. The rearrangement uses TRBV7-2 and TRBJ1-3, with D uncertain. CDR3 length: 15 amino acids. The V gene's germline CDR1 is SGHTA and CDR2 FQGNSA. V lost 2 bases and J 2 bases, leaving 10 bases between the germline ends. The CDR3 reads CASSLRDMAGNTIYF. CDR3 sequence (DNA): TGTGCCAGCAGCTTAAGGGATATGGCTGGAAACACCATATATTTT.

The rearrangement uses TRBV28 and TRBJ2-7, with 7 nucleotides matching TRBD1. Germline-derived CDR1 and CDR2 are MDHEN and SYDVKM. V shed 8 bases, J shed 5 bases, and the junction held 12 bases outside the gene matches. The CDR3 is 14 residues long. The chain's CDR3 is CASYSETGSHEQYF. The DNA for the CDR3 is TGTGCCAGCTATTCGGAGACAGGGAGTCACGAGCAGTACTTC.

Concerning this clonotype: The junction shows a germline mismatch at one end, possibly a read error. This chain links TRBV20-1 with TRBJ2-3, with 7 positions matching TRBD2. The CDR3 extends over 15 amino acids. Germline values: CDR1 DFQATT, CDR2 SNEGSKA (reference sequence). Here the CDR3 reads CSARDPAGETDAQYF. The CDR3 DNA is TGCAGTGCTAGAGATCCCGCGGGAGAGACAGATGCGCAGTATTTT.

The sample holds a few counts of this clonotype. The rearrangement uses TRBV3-1 and TRBJ2-3; D possibly matches TRBD1 or TRBD2 (6 bases each). The CDR3 spans 14 residues. Germline loops: CDR1 LGHDT, CDR2 YNNKEL (reference sequence). Here the CDR3 DNA reads TGTGCTACGAGTTGGGGGGCGTCCGCAGATACGCAGTATTTT. Protein product: CATSWGASADTQYF.

This clonotype was seen at least ten times. The chain joins TRBV3-1 to TRBJ2-7; 8 positions match TRBD2. The CDR3 consists of 13 residues. CDR1 and CDR2 (germline): LGHDT, YNNKEL (reference sequence). V was clipped by 4 bases and J by 3 bases; unmatched bases: 2. The CDR3: CASSPSGSYEQYF. The CDR3 DNA reads TGTGCCAGCAGCCCGAGCGGGAGCTACGAGCAGTACTTC.

This chain links TRBV2 with TRBJ1-4; unclear D gene. V lost 4 bases to trimming and J lost 7 bases, with 4 bases between them. CDR3 length: 11 amino acids. Germline V gene sequence: CDR1 SNHLY, CDR2 FYNNEI. CDR3 residues: CASSGREKLFF. In DNA, the CDR3 is TGTGCCAGCAGTGGACGTGAAAAACTGTTTTTT.

This clonotype was recorded a few times. V and J are TRBV7-9 and TRBJ2-5; D unclear. Germline assignment: CDR1 SEHNR and CDR2 FQNEAQ (reference sequence). CDR3 length: 12 residues. The V gene lost 5 bases and the J gene lost 2 bases, with 6 bases spanning the gap. The CDR3 bases are TGTGCCAGCAGCGAGCATCAAGAGACCCAGTACTTC. Its protein is CASSEHQETQYF.

The chain employs TRBV19 and TRBJ2-1; no firm D call. Germline CDR1 reads LNHDA; CDR2 reads SQIVND (reference sequence). The CDR3 covers 14 residues. Trimming pared 3 bases from V and 5 bases from J, leaving 11 bases between. In DNA form, the CDR3 reads TGTGCCAGTAGTATCCAGGTAGGGAACAATGAGCAGTTCTTC. Translation: CASSIQVGNNEQFF. The full variable domain, rest sourced from reference TRBV19 and TRBJ2-1, is DGGITQSPKYLFRKEGQNVTLSCEQNLNHDAMYWYRQDPGQGLRLIYYSQIVNDFQKGDIAEGYSVSREKKESFPLTVTSAQKNPTAFYLCASSIQVGNNEQFFGPGTRLTVL.

The chain employs TRBV20-1 and TRBJ2-2, with D maybe TRBD2 (6 bases). Germline V lookup: CDR1 DFQATT, CDR2 SNEGSKA (reference sequence). Trimming pared 0 bases from V and 6 bases from J, leaving 17 bases between. CDR3 size: 16 residues. CDR3 residues: CSARDSRASVSGELFF. The CDR3 DNA is TGCAGTGCTAGAGATTCCCGGGCTAGCGTTTCCGGGGAGCTGTTTTTT.

There are a few counts of this clonotype. This chain links TRBV20-1 with TRBJ1-1; D call uncertain. Trimming stripped 6 bases from V and 1 base from J, with 6 bases between. Germline V gene sequence: CDR1 DFQATT, CDR2 SNEGSKA (reference sequence). This CDR3 comprises 11 residues. CDR3 sequence reads: CSAPENTEAFF. The DNA for the CDR3 is TGCAGTGCGCCAGAGAACACTGAAGCTTTCTTT.

This rearrangement joins TRBV10-1 to TRBJ2-1; D not certain. The V end lost 10 bases, the J end lost 7 bases, and 20 bases lay between the germline ends. Germline CDR1 WNHNN, CDR2 SYGVQD (reference sequence). The CDR3 covers 14 residues. This CDR3 reads CATSPLGASNEQFF. The CDR3 DNA follows: TGCGCCACCAGCCCCTTAGGCGCATCGAATGAGCAGTTCTTC.

This clonotype was seen a handful of times. The chain is built from TRBV12-3 or TRBV12-4 and TRBJ1-1, with D perhaps matching TRBD1 (5 bases). CDR3 length: 12 amino acids. V was pared by 6 bases and J by 6 bases, with 11 bases between. The CDR3 coding sequence is TGTGCCAGCAGCTCTACAGGCCCTGAAGCTTTCTTT. Protein: CASSSTGPEAFF.

This rearrangement joins TRBV20-1 to TRBJ2-7; 9 bases are a match to TRBD1. This CDR3 has 15 amino acids. J was trimmed by 1 base and V by 0 bases; bases with no gene match: 4. Germline V gene sequence: CDR1 DFQATT, CDR2 SNEGSKA (reference sequence). CDR3 sequence reads: CSAREVGTGSYEQYF. Here the CDR3 DNA reads TGCAGTGCTAGAGAAGTAGGGACAGGGTCCTACGAGCAGTACTTC.

This clonotype appeared a few times. The CDR3, as DNA: TGTGCCAGCAGTGGCGGTGAGCAGTTCTTC. Protein sequence: CASSGGEQFF. V usage is TRBV28 and J usage is TRBJ2-1; no firm D call. This CDR3 is 10 amino acids long. Germline-derived CDR1 and CDR2 are MDHEN and SYDVKM. With 5 bases removed from V and 9 bases from J, the gap between germline ends came to 5 bases.